The 7 T cell receptor beta chains listed next were all sequenced from one sample in a study of shared clonotypes between healthy human individuals. Profiling relied on immunoSEQ multiplex PCR, and the TCRdb table lists in-frame clones only, not all of them. This table has about 2.5 million clones, around 92% appearing once. Material for sequencing was naive CD4+ T cells from PBMCs. The subset here: CD45RA+ positively selected. All receptors derive from a man younger than 35 in good health. Some clones in this sample may be carry-over from other donors' samples.

The V gene is TRBV15, the J gene TRBJ1-5; no reliable D call. Germline V gives CDR1 LNHNV, CDR2 YYDKDF (reference sequence). This CDR3 spans 20 amino acids. Trimming cost V 0 bases and J 4 bases, with 25 bases left between them. The CDR3 is CATSRDPRSGIGRSNQPQHF. CDR3 in DNA: TGTGCCACCAGCAGAGATCCGAGGAGTGGGATAGGCAGATCTAATCAGCCCCAGCATTTT.

The V gene is TRBV6-1, the J gene TRBJ2-5; 8 positions agree with TRBD2. The V segment lost 2 bases and the J segment 2 bases; nucleotides outside the gene matches: 4. The CDR3 length is 15 residues. In germline, CDR1 is MNHNS, CDR2 SASEGT. CDR3 nucleotide sequence: TGTGCCAGCAGTGAACGCCGGGGGGGGCAAGAGACCCAGTACTTC. It encodes CASSERRGGQETQYF.

To note about this clone: Other nucleotide sequences from this sample produce the same CDR3. The chain is built from TRBV2 and TRBJ1-2, with TRBD1 as a possible D gene (5 bases). The CDR3 is made up of 13 amino acids. CDR1 is SNHLY and CDR2 is FYNNEI in the germline V gene. V was cut by 2 bases and J by 4 bases, with 8 bases left in between. As DNA, the CDR3 is TGTGCCAGCAGTGAACAGGGACCCTATGGCTACACCTTC. As protein: CASSEQGPYGYTF.

This clone was seen a handful of times. The J gene is TRBJ1-1, the V gene TRBV5-6, with 9 bases identical to TRBD1. The V segment lost 4 bases and the J segment 1 base; nucleotides outside the gene matches: 5. The CDR3 loop spans 15 amino acids. The germline V gene has CDR1 SGHDT and CDR2 YYEEEE. CDR3 bases: TGTGCCAGCAGCCGGGGACAGGGACCGAACACTGAAGCTTTCTTT. It specifies CASSRGQGPNTEAFF.

The rearrangement links TRBV5-1 to TRBJ2-7, with D perhaps TRBD1 (10 bases). This CDR3 is 23 amino acids long. Trimming stripped 1 base from V and 3 bases from J, with 38 bases between. Per germline, CDR1 SGHRS and CDR2 YFSETQ. CDR3 DNA sequence: TGCGCCAGCAGCTTGAGATCGGGGACAGGGGTGTTTAGCGGGAGTTCCCCCTACTACGAGCAGTACTTC. Translation gives CASSLRSGTGVFSGSSPYYEQYF.

As concerns this clone: The identical CDR3 is also encoded by other nucleotide sequences in the sample. The chain uses TRBV7-8 and TRBJ2-1; D is perhaps TRBD2 (5 bases). V shed 2 bases and J shed 0 bases, with 14 bases lying between them. This CDR3 has 17 residues. Germline CDR1 reads SGHVS; CDR2 reads FQNEAQ. The CDR3 sequence is CASSLRTSGSSYNEQFF. CDR3 sequence (DNA): TGTGCCAGCAGCTTACGGACGAGCGGCAGCTCCTACAATGAGCAGTTCTTC. The whole variable domain, remainder taken from reference TRBV7-8 and TRBJ2-1, is GAGVSQSPRYKVAKRGQDVALRCDPISGHVSLFWYQQALGQGPEFLTYFQNEAQLDKSGLPSDRFFAERPEGSVSTLKIQRTQQEDSAVYLCASSLRTSGSSYNEQFFGPGTRLTVL.

V gene TRBV4-1 combines with J gene TRBJ1-5; 9 bases map to TRBD1. The J segment lost 3 bases and the V segment lost 0 bases, leaving 3 bases of the junction unmatched. The germline V gene has CDR1 MGHRA and CDR2 YSYEKL. The CDR3 is made up of 16 amino acids. The CDR3 region is CASSQEGQGYNQPQHF. The CDR3 bases are TGCGCCAGCAGCCAAGAGGGACAGGGATACAATCAGCCCCAGCATTTT.